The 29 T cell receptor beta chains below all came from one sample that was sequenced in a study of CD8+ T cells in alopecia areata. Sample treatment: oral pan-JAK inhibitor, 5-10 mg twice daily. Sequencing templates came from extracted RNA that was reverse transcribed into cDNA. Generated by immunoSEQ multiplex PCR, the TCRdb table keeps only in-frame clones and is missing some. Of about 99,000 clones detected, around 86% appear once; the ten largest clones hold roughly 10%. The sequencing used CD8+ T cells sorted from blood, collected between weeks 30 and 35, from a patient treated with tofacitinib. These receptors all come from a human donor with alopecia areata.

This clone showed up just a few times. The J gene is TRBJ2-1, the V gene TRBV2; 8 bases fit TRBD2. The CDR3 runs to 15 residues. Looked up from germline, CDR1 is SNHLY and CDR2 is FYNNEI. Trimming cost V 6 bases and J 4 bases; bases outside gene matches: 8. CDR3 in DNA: TGTGCCAGCAGCTTACTAGCGGACCTTTACAATGAGCAGTTCTTC. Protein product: CASSLLADLYNEQFF.

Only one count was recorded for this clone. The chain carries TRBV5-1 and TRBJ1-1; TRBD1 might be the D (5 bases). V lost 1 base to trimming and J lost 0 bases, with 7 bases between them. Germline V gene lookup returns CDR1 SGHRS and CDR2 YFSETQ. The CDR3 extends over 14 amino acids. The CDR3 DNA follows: TGCGCCAGCAGCTTGAAGGGGATGAACACTGAAGCTTTCTTT. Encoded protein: CASSLKGMNTEAFF.

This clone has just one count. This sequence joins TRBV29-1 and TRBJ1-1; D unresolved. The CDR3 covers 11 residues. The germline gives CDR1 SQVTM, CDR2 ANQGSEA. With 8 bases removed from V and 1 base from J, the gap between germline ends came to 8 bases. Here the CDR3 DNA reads TGCAGCTGGTCTAGGAACACTGAAGCTTTCTTT. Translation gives CSWSRNTEAFF. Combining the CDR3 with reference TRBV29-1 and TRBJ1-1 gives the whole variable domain SAVISQKPSRDICQRGTSLTIQCQVDSQVTMMFWYRQQPGQSLTLIATANQGSEATYESGFVIDKFPISRPNLTFSTLTVSNMSPEDSSIYLCSWSRNTEAFFGQGTRLTVV.

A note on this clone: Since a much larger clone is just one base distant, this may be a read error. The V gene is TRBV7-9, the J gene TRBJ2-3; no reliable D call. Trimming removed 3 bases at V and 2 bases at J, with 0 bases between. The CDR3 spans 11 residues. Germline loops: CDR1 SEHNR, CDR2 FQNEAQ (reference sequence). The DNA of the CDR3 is TGTGCCAGCAGCTTCACAGATACGCAGTATTTT. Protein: CASSFTDTQYF.

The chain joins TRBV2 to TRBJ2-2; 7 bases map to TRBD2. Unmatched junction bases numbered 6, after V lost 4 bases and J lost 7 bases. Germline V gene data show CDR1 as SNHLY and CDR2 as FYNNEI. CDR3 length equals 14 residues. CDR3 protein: CASSVSGEVGELFF. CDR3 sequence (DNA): TGTGCCAGCAGTGTCAGCGGGGAGGTCGGGGAGCTGTTTTTT.

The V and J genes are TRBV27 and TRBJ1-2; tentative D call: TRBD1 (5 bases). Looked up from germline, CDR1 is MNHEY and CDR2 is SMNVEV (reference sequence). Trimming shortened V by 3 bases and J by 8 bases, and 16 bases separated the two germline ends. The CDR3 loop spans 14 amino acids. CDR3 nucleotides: TGTGCCAGCAGTTTGTCATATGGGGCCGAGGGCTACACCTTC. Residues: CASSLSYGAEGYTF.

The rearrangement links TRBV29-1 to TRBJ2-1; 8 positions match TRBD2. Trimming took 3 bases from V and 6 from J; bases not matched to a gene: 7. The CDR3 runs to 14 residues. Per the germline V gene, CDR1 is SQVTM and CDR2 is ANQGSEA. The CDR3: CSVDPSGSGNEQFF. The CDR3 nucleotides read TGCAGCGTTGATCCCAGCGGGAGTGGCAATGAGCAGTTCTTC.

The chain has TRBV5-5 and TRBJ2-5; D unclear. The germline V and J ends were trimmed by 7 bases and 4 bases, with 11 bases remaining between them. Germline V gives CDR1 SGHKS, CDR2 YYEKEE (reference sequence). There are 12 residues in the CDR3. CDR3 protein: CASSGTGETQYF. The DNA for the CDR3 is TGTGCCAGCTCAGGTACGGGAGAGACCCAGTACTTC.

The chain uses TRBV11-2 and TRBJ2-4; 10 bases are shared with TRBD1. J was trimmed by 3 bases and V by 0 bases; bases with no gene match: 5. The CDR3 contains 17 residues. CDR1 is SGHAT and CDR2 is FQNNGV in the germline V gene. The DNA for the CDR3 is TGTGCCAGCAGCTTAGATCTTTGGACAGGGGGCAAAAACATTCAGTACTTC. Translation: CASSLDLWTGGKNIQYF.

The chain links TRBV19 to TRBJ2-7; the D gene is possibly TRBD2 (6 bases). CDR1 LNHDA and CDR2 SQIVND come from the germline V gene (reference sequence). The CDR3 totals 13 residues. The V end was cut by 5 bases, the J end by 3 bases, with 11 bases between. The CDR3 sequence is CASSSGTVYEQYF. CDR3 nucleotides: TGTGCCAGTAGTTCCGGGACTGTCTACGAGCAGTACTTC.

The CDR3 DNA reads as TGTGCCAGCAGTTTAAGTCGGGATCGCCACTACGAGCAGTACTTC. Its translation: CASSLSRDRHYEQYF. This chain links TRBV27 with TRBJ2-5, with TRBD2 as a possible D gene (5 bases). The end of the DNA aligns better with TRBJ2-7, so the J call may be wrong. The length of the CDR3 is 15 residues. Per the germline V gene, CDR1 is MNHEY and CDR2 is SMNVEV (reference sequence).

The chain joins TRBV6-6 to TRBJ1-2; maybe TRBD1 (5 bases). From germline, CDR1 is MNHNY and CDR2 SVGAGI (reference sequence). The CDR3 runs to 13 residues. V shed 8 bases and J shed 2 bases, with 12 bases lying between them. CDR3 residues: CASRVGPNYGYTF. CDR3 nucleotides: TGTGCCAGCCGGGTGGGGCCCAACTATGGCTACACCTTC.

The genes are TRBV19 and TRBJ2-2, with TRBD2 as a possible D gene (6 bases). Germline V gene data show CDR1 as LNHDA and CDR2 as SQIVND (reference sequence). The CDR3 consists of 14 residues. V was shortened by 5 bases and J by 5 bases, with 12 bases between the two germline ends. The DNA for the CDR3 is TGTGCCAGTAGTCTAACAAGCGGGACCGGGGAGCTGTTTTTT. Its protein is CASSLTSGTGELFF.

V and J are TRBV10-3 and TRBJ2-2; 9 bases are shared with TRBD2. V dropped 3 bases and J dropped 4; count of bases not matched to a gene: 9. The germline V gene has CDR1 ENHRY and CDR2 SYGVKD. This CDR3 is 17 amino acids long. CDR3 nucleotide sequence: TGTGCCATCAGTGAAGGTTTTGCGGGAGGGAGCACCGGGGAGCTGTTTTTT. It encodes CAISEGFAGGSTGELFF.

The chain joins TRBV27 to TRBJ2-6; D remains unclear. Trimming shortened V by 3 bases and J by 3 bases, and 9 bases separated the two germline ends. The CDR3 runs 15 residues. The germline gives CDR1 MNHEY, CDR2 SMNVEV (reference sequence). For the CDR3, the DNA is TGTGCCAGCAGTTTTGGGTCGGGTGGGGCCAACGTCCTGACTTTC. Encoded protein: CASSFGSGGANVLTF.

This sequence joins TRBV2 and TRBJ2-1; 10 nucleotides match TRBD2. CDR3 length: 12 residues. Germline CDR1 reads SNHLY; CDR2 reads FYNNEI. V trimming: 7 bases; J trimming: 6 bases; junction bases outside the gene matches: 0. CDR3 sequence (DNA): TGTGCCAGCATAGCGGGGGGCAATGAGCAGTTCTTC. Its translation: CASIAGGNEQFF.

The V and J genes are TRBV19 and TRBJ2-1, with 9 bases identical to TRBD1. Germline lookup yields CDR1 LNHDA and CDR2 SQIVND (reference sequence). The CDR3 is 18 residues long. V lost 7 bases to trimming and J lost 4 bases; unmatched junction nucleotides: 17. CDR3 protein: CASTPCWEQGANYNEQFF. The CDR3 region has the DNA TGTGCCAGTACCCCCTGTTGGGAACAGGGGGCAAATTACAATGAGCAGTTCTTC.

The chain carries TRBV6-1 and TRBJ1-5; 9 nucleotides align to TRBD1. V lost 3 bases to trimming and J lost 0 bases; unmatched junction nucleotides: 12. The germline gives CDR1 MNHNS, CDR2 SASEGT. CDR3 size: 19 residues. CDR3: CASSDPPGQGAYSNQPQHF. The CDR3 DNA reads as TGTGCCAGCAGTGACCCGCCGGGACAGGGCGCCTATAGCAATCAGCCCCAGCATTTT.

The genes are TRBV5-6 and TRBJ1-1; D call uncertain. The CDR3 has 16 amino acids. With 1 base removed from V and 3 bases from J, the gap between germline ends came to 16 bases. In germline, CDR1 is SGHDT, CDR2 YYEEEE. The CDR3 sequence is CASSLFVWVEDTEAFF. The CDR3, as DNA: TGTGCCAGCAGCTTGTTTGTTTGGGTTGAGGACACTGAAGCTTTCTTT.

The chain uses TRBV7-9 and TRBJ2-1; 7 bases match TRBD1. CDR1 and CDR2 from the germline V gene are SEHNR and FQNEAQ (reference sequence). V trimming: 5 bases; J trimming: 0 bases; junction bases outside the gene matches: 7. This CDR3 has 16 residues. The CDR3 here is CASSPPRGSSYNEQFF. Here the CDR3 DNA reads TGTGCCAGCAGCCCCCCCAGGGGGAGCTCCTACAATGAGCAGTTCTTC.

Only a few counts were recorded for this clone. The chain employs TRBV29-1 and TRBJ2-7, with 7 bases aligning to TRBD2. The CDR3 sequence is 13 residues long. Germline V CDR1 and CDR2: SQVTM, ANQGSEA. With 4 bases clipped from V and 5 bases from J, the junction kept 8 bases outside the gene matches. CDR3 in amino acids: CSVGYGGTNEQYF. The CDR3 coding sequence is TGCAGCGTTGGATATGGCGGGACTAACGAGCAGTACTTC.

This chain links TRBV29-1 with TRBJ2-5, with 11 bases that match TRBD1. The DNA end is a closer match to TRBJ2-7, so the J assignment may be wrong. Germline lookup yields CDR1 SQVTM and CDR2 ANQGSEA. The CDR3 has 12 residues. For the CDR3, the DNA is TGCAGCGCGGACAGGGGGCGAGGCGAGCAGTACTTC. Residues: CSADRGRGEQYF.

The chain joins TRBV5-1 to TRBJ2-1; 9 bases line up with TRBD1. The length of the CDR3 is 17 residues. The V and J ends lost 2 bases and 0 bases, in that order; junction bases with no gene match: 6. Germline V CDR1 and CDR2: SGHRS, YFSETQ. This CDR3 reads CASSFDPDRGSYNEQFF. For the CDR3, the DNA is TGCGCCAGCAGCTTTGACCCGGACAGGGGCTCCTACAATGAGCAGTTCTTC.

In nucleotides, the CDR3 is TGTGCCAGCAGTTCAGGGACTAGCGGGAGCTACGAGCAGTACTTC. Amino acids: CASSSGTSGSYEQYF. The chain combines TRBV27 with TRBJ2-7; the match to TRBD2 covers 14 bases. The V segment lost 4 bases and the J segment 3 bases; nucleotides outside the gene matches: 2. From germline, CDR1 is MNHEY and CDR2 SMNVEV (reference sequence). This CDR3 region has 15 residues.

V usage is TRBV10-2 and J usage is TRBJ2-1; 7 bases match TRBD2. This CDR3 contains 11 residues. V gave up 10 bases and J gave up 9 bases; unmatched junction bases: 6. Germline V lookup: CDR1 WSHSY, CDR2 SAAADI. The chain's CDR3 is CATELATEQFF. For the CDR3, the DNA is TGCGCCACAGAACTAGCGACTGAGCAGTTCTTC.

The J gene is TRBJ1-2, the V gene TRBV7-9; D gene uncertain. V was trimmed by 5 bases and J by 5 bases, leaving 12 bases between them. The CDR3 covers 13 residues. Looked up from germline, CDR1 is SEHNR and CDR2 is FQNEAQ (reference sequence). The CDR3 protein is CASSVVSGYGYTF. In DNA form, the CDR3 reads TGTGCCAGCAGCGTAGTCAGTGGGTATGGCTACACCTTC.

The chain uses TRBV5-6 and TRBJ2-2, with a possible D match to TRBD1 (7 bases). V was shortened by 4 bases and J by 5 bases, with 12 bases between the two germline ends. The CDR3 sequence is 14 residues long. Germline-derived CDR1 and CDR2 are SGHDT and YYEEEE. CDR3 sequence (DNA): TGTGCCAGCAGCCCAGGGGGGATAACCGGGGAGCTGTTTTTT. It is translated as CASSPGGITGELFF.

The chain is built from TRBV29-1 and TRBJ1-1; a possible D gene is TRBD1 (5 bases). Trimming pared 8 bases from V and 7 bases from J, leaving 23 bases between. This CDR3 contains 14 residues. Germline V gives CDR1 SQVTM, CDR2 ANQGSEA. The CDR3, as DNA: TGCAGCCTCACCCGAGATGTGGGTGGGGGTGAAGCTTTCTTT. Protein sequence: CSLTRDVGGGEAFF. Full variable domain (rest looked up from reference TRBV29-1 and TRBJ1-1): SAVISQKPSRDICQRGTSLTIQCQVDSQVTMMFWYRQQPGQSLTLIATANQGSEATYESGFVIDKFPISRPNLTFSTLTVSNMSPEDSSIYLCSLTRDVGGGEAFFGQGTRLTVV.

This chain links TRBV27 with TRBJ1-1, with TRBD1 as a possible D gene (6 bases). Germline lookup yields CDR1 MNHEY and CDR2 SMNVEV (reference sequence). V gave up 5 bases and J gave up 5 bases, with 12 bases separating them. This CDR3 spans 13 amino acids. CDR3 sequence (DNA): TGTGCCAGCAGTCTCGGACAGTTTACTGAAGCTTTCTTT. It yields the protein CASSLGQFTEAFF.